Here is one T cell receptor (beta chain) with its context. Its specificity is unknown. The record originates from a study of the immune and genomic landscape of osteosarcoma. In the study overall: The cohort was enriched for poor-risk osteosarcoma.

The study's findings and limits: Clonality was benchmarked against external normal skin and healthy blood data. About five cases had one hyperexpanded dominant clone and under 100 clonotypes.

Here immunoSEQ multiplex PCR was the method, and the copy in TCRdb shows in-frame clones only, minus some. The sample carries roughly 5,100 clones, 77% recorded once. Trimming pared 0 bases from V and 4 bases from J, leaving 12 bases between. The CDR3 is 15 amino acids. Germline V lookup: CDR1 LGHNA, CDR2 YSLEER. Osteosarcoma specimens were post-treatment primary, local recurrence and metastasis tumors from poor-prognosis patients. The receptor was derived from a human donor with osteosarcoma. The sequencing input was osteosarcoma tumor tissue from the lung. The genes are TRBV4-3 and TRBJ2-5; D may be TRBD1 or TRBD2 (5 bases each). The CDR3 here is CASSQDWGSSETQYF. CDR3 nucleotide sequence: TGCGCCAGCAGCCAAGATTGGGGGAGCTCAGAGACCCAGTACTTC.